This is a list of T cell receptor beta chains from one sample in a study of blood T cells in healthy people across ages. TCRdb passed the 5' RACE reads through MiXCR, listing each CDR3 protein once. Of roughly 900,000 distinct CDR3 sequences in the sample, less than 35% were seen once. Source material: blood. These receptor sequences come from a woman older than 75 in good health. The conserved cysteine and the conserved F or W are not part of the CDR3 here.

j_call: TRBJ2-7; v_call: TRBV10-3; cdr3_aa: AIARRAEGYEQY
j_call: TRBJ2-1; v_call: TRBV5-1; cdr3_aa: ASSLQPSVYYNEQF
j_call: TRBJ2-3; v_call: TRBV7-2; cdr3_aa: ASSFYSSTDTQY
j_call: TRBJ1-1; v_call: TRBV2; cdr3_aa: VSIRDRGRNTEAF
j_call: TRBJ2-1; v_call: TRBV20-1; cdr3_aa: SARGTLAGPYNEQF
j_call: TRBJ1-5; v_call: TRBV7-2; cdr3_aa: ASSTGSPSQPQH
j_call: TRBJ2-3; v_call: TRBV20-1; cdr3_aa: SARWDRGSADTQY
j_call: TRBJ1-4; v_call: TRBV19; cdr3_aa: ASSNRARSMEKLF
j_call: TRBJ1-1; v_call: TRBV2; cdr3_aa: ASRENRGRGTEAF
j_call: TRBJ1-2; v_call: TRBV7-9; cdr3_aa: ASSFIQNYGYT
j_call: TRBJ1-5; v_call: TRBV10-3; cdr3_aa: AVSESEGLSINQPQH
j_call: TRBJ1-1; v_call: TRBV27; cdr3_aa: ASSSRRNTEAF
j_call: TRBJ2-1; v_call: TRBV11-1; cdr3_aa: ASSFTPTDEQF
j_call: TRBJ2-6; v_call: TRBV5-5; cdr3_aa: ASSLSPSGANVLT
j_call: TRBJ2-5; v_call: TRBV5-1; cdr3_aa: ASSPSSGGAQTQY
j_call: TRBJ2-7; v_call: TRBV12-3/TRBV12-4; cdr3_aa: ASSHTGPRVVQQY
j_call: TRBJ2-1; v_call: TRBV9; cdr3_aa: ASSPGTYYYNEQF
j_call: TRBJ2-3; v_call: TRBV20-1; cdr3_aa: SVVDRFKATDTQY